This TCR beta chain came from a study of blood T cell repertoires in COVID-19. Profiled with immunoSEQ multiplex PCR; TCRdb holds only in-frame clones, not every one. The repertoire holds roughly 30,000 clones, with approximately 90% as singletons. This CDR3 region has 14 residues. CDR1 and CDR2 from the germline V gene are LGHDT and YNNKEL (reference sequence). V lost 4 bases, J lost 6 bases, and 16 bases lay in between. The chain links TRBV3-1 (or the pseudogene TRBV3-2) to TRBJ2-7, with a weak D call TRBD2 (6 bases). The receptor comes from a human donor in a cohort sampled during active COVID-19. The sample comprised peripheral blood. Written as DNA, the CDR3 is TGTGCCAGCAGCCGTGAAGCGGGTCCCCTCGAGCAGTACTTC. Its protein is CASSREAGPLEQYF.